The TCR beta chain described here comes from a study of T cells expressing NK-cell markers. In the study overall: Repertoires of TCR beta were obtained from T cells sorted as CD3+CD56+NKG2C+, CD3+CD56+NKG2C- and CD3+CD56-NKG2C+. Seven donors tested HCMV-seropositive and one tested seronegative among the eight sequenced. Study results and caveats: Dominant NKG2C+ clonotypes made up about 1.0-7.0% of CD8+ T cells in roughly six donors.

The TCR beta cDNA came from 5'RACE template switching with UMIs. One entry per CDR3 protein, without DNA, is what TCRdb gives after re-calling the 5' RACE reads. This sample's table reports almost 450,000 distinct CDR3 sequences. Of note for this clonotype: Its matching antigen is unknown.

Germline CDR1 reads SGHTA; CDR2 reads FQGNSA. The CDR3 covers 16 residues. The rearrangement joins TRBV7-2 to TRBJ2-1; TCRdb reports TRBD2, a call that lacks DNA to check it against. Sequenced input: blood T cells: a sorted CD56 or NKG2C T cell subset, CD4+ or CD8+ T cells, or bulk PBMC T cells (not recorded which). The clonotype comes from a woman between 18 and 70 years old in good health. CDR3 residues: CASSVGLAVSYNEQFF.